This T cell receptor beta chain was sequenced for a study of CD8 T cells in ankylosing spondylitis. By quantitative 5'-RACE with molecular barcodes, the TCR beta libraries were made. MiXCR was run by TCRdb on the 5' RACE reads, yielding one entry per CDR3 protein. This table has hundreds of thousands of distinct CDR3 sequences, about a quarter appearing once. J was trimmed by 7 bases and V by 4 bases; bases with no gene match: 11. The germline V gene encodes CDR1 DFQATT and CDR2 SNEGSKA (reference sequence). The CDR3 length is 15 residues. This clonotype has only a few counts. The origin of this receptor is a male donor with ankylosing spondylitis or in good health (not recorded which). Sequences were obtained from blood, either unsorted or a sorted T cell fraction (not recorded which). The genes are TRBV20-1 and TRBJ2-1, with 9 bases that match TRBD2. CDR3 protein: CSAKMAGGAMNEQFF. CDR3 DNA sequence: TGCAGTGCTAAGATGGCGGGAGGGGCCATGAATGAGCAGTTCTTC.